These 9 T cell receptor beta chains originate from one sample sequenced in a study of response to subunit inactivated influenza vaccine. One entry per CDR3 protein, called by TCRdb with MiXCR from the RT-PCR reads. Seen here are 500,000 to 550,000 distinct CDR3 sequences, roughly 7.9% observed once, and the top ten hold around 13%. The specimen was PBMCs from blood, collected 23 to 25 months after vaccination. These receptors all stem from a man aged 45 to 75 who received an inactivated influenza vaccine.

This clonotype came up a few times. This chain connects TRBV19 to TRBJ1-2; TRBD1 matches 9 bases. The CDR3 totals 12 residues. V trimming: 7 bases; J trimming: 4 bases; junction bases outside the gene matches: 1. In germline, CDR1 is LNHDA, CDR2 SQIVND (reference sequence). This CDR3 is CASTTGGYGYTF. The CDR3, as DNA: TGTGCCAGTACGACAGGGGGCTATGGCTACACCTTC.

This clonotype turned up a few times. The V call is TRBV2, the J call TRBJ2-1, with TRBD1 matching over 8 bases. CDR3 length equals 14 residues. V lost 9 bases and J lost 8; bases outside the gene matches: 12. Per germline, CDR1 SNHLY and CDR2 FYNNEI. DNA for the CDR3: TGTGCCAGTGCCCAGGGGGCGCCCGCCCATGAGCAGTTCTTC. Translating gives CASAQGAPAHEQFF. Drawing the rest from reference TRBV2 and TRBJ2-1, the complete variable domain is EPEVTQTPSHQVTQMGQEVILRCVPISNHLYFYWYRQILGQKVEFLVSFYNNEISEKSEIFDDQFSVERPDGSNFTLKIRSTKLEDSAMYFCASAQGAPAHEQFFGPGTRLTVL.

The chain couples TRBV29-1 to TRBJ2-2; possible D gene TRBD1, 5 bases. The CDR3 is made up of 16 amino acids. With 5 bases removed from V and 2 bases from J, the gap between germline ends came to 18 bases. CDR1 SQVTM and CDR2 ANQGSEA come from the germline V gene. The CDR3 reads CSVLLGAPPNTGELFF. The CDR3 nucleotides read TGCAGCGTTCTCCTTGGGGCACCACCTAACACCGGGGAGCTGTTTTTT.

This clonotype came up many times. The chain has TRBV5-1 and TRBJ2-1; 11 bases match TRBD2. The trim removed 0 bases at V and 5 bases at J, leaving 1 base unmatched. Germline V gene lookup returns CDR1 SGHRS and CDR2 YFSETQ. The CDR3 runs to 15 residues. The DNA of the CDR3 is TGCGCCAGCAGCTTGGGACTAGCGGGGCACAATGAGCAGTTCTTC. Its protein product is CASSLGLAGHNEQFF.

This clonotype was observed at least ten times. V gene TRBV4-3 combines with J gene TRBJ2-3; 11 bases are a match to TRBD2. From germline, CDR1 is LGHNA and CDR2 YSLEER. This CDR3 comprises 15 residues. With V trimmed by 4 bases and J by 0 bases, 0 bases remained unmatched. The chain's CDR3 is CASSRTSGSTDTQYF. The DNA for the CDR3 is TGCGCCAGCAGCCGGACTAGCGGGAGCACAGATACGCAGTATTTT.

This clonotype was counted ten times or more. The J gene is TRBJ2-4, the V gene TRBV6-1; 8 bases map to TRBD1. The CDR3 has 13 residues. Germline V lookup: CDR1 MNHNS, CDR2 SASEGT. The J segment lost 10 bases and the V segment lost 7 bases, leaving 9 bases of the junction unmatched. The CDR3 DNA reads as TGTGCCAGCACTGGACAGGGAGGAGGGATTCAGTACTTC. It is translated as CASTGQGGGIQYF.

The chain links TRBV4-3 to TRBJ1-1; weak D call: TRBD1 (5 bases). This CDR3 spans 14 amino acids. Per the germline V gene, CDR1 is LGHNA and CDR2 is YSLEER. The V end lost 6 bases, the J end lost 2 bases, and 13 bases lay between the germline ends. The CDR3 loop is CASRPGFRNTEAFF. In nucleotides, the CDR3 is TGCGCCAGCAGGCCAGGGTTCCGAAACACTGAAGCTTTCTTT.

This clonotype came up many times. The chain uses TRBV20-1 and TRBJ1-5; 8 nucleotides align to TRBD1. In germline, CDR1 is DFQATT, CDR2 SNEGSKA (reference sequence). CDR3 length: 14 residues. Unmatched junction bases numbered 5, after V lost 5 bases and J lost 2 bases. Here the CDR3 reads CSAGVQGGNQPQHF. The CDR3 DNA reads as TGCAGTGCTGGAGTACAGGGGGGCAATCAGCCCCAGCATTTT.

The CDR3 nucleotides are TGTGCCGTTGGGGTTGCTTCTGGGGCCAACGTCCTGACTTTC. It translates to CAVGVASGANVLTF. V and J are TRBV10-3 and TRBJ2-6; D is unresolved. CDR3 length: 14 residues. CDR1 is ENHRY and CDR2 is SYGVKD in the germline V gene. The V gene lost 11 bases and the J gene lost 1 base, with 12 bases spanning the gap.